Listed below are T cell receptor beta chains from one sample, sequenced in a study of regulatory T cells in long-lasting Graves disease. TCRdb itself ran the multiplex PCR reads through MiXCR, one entry per CDR3 protein. There are around 500,000 distinct CDR3 sequences in the sample; approximately 12% occur only once, and over 7% lies in the top ten. This sample was also put to use in a study of T cells in Graves' hyperthyroidism and ophthalmopathy.

The sequences come from peripheral blood mononuclear cells (PBMCs), collected at new diagnosis, from a patient treated with antithyroid drugs. All receptors derive from a woman aged 25-40 years with Graves disease. Both conserved end residues are part of each CDR3. Clone size is given for some rows only: seen once, a few or many times, or a class if the clone is expanded.

v_call	j_call	clone_size	cdr3_aa
TRBV13	TRBJ1-1	-	CASSLFGDRGNTEAFF
TRBV20-1	TRBJ2-5	-	CSARDHLAGGEETQYF
TRBV20-1	TRBJ2-3	many	CSARAGAGTDTQYF
TRBV2	TRBJ2-5	-	CASSEAREGETQYF
TRBV9	TRBJ2-5	few	CASSPGELAGGTQYF
TRBV7-2	TRBJ2-1	-	CASSFKGPLAGEQFF
TRBV5-6	TRBJ2-1	few	CASTLANEQFF
TRBV6-5	TRBJ2-1	many	CASSSHRLASEQFF
TRBV3-1	TRBJ1-1	many	CASSQGASGTEAFF
TRBV9	TRBJ2-2	many	CASSSSLANTGELFF
TRBV19	TRBJ2-1	many	CASSRKGVPYYNEQFF
TRBV5-1	TRBJ2-7	many	CASSLITGTSYEQYF
TRBV11-3	TRBJ2-3	many	CASSPRTGTDTQYF
TRBV28	TRBJ1-2	many	CASSSRFGGTYGYTF